This T cell receptor (beta chain) was recorded in a study of T cells in Graves' hyperthyroidism and ophthalmopathy. TCR beta CDR3 regions were amplified from RNA transcripts. Carried out on the TCR CDR3, a first-round RT-PCR used the HTBI primer set. TCRdb itself ran the multiplex PCR reads through MiXCR, one entry per CDR3 protein. The sample lists around 450,000 distinct CDR3 sequences; about a sixth were seen once. This clonotype was counted only a few times. The CDR3 length is 15 residues. Germline V gives CDR1 MNHEY, CDR2 SMNVEV (reference sequence). The germline V and J ends were trimmed by 5 bases and 5 bases, with 19 bases remaining between them.

The TCR was taken from a woman under 30 with Graves' hyperthyroidism. The sample was blood. The chain has TRBV27 and TRBJ2-7; TRBD2 is a possible D gene (6 bases). The CDR3 DNA reads TGTGCCAGCAGTCCCCGTGTTCGTCGCGGGGACGAGCAGTACTTC. Amino acid sequence: CASSPRVRRGDEQYF.